This T cell receptor beta chain came from a study of persistence of HIV-infected CD4 T cells. Whole-study results and caveats: Degenerate expanded CDR3beta sequences were enriched among CMV- and Gag-responding cells.

The stimulus was lysate of CMV-infected fibroblasts, around 10 ug/mL. Sorting selected CD4+ T cells upregulating both CD40 ligand and CD69. This clone came up a few times. Its antigen remains unidentified. This was the immunoSEQ version 4 assay in survey mode. Here immunoSEQ multiplex PCR was the method, and the copy in TCRdb shows in-frame clones only, minus some. The repertoire holds about 5,000 clones, with around 60% as singletons. This CDR3 is built from 13 residues. The germline V gene encodes CDR1 LGHNA and CDR2 YSLEER. The V and J ends lost 3 bases and 7 bases, in that order; junction bases with no gene match: 3.

This receptor was identified in an adult man with HIV who was CMV-seropositive. The starting material was CD4+ T cells sorted from PBMCs after roughly 17-hour stimulation, obtained from a patient who received antiretroviral therapy. The chain has TRBV4-3 and TRBJ2-5; 9 bases are shared with TRBD2. The DNA of the CDR3 is TGCGCCAGCAGCCAGGGACTAGCACCGACCCAGTACTTC. It encodes CASSQGLAPTQYF.